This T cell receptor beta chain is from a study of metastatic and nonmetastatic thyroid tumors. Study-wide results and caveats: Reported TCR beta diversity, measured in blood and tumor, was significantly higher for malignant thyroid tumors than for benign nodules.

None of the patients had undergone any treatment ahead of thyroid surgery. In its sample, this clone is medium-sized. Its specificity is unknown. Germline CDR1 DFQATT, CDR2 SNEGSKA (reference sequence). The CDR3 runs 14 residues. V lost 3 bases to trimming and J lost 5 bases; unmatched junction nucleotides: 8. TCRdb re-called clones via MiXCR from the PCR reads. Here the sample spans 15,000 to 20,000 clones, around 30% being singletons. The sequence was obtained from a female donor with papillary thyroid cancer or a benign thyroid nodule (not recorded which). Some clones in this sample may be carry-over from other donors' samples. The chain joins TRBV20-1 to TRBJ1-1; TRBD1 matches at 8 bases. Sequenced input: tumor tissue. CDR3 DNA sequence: TGCAGTGCTAGCCCTGACAGGGGAGGAACTGAAGCTTTCTTT. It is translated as CSASPDRGGTEAFF.